This T cell receptor (beta chain) emerged from a study of blood T cell repertoires in COVID-19. Study-level background: From the United States, Italy and Spain came samples of acute and convalescent COVID-19.

V lost 5 bases and J 1 base, leaving 9 bases between the germline ends. The CDR3 consists of 13 residues. Germline CDR1 reads GTSNPN; CDR2 reads SVGIG (reference sequence). Sequenced by immunoSEQ multiplex PCR; TCRdb stores in-frame clones only, minus some. Of 150,000 to 200,000 clones listed, 80% to 90% were seen once; the top ten hold around 8.6%. Sequencing input: peripheral blood. The TCR was taken from a middle-aged man with active or convalescent COVID-19. This rearrangement joins TRBV30 to TRBJ2-4; D is unresolved. The CDR3 bases are TGTGCCTGGGGGTTCTCGGCCAAAAACATTCAGTACTTC. Translated, it gives CAWGFSAKNIQYF. The full variable domain, with the rest looked up from reference TRBV30 and TRBJ2-4, is SQTIHQWPATLVQPVGSPLSLECTVEGTSNPNLYWYRQAAGRGLQLLFYSVGIGQISSEVPQNLSASRPQDRQFILSSKKLLLSDSGFYLCAWGFSAKNIQYFGAGTRLSVL.